These 21 T cell receptor beta chains share one sample of origin, sequenced in a study of T-cell memory formation after mild COVID-19. TCRdb reprocessed the 5' RACE reads via MiXCR and lists one record per CDR3 protein. The sample shows about 470,000 distinct CDR3 sequences, roughly 23% of them seen only once. Sequenced input: PBMCs or a T cell subset sorted from them (not recorded which). The receptors stem from an adult woman who had mild COVID-19 (a few samples of this study predate the infection). Cell type and time point are not known.

This rearrangement joins TRBV7-2 to TRBJ1-2, with TRBD1 matching over 7 bases. The CDR3 is 13 amino acids. The V gene's germline CDR1 is SGHTA and CDR2 FQGNSA. Trimming at V came to 6 bases and at J to 8 bases, leaving 9 bases not matched to a gene. Written as DNA, the CDR3 is TGTGCCAGCAGTCAGGACAGGTGGTCCGGCTACACCTTC. Its protein is CASSQDRWSGYTF.

DNA for the CDR3: TGCAGCGTTGAGAGTGAATGGGACAGGGAATCCTACGAGCAGTACTTC. It translates to CSVESEWDRESYEQYF. The V and J genes are TRBV29-1 and TRBJ2-7; the match to TRBD1 covers 9 bases. The CDR3 has 16 amino acids. V trimming: 3 bases; J trimming: 1 base; junction bases outside the gene matches: 10. CDR1 SQVTM and CDR2 ANQGSEA come from the germline V gene.

This clonotype came up a few times. The rearrangement uses TRBV10-3 and TRBJ1-5; perhaps TRBD1 as D (6 bases). With 4 bases removed from V and 6 bases from J, the gap between germline ends came to 13 bases. The length of the CDR3 is 14 residues. The germline V gene encodes CDR1 ENHRY and CDR2 SYGVKD. The DNA for the CDR3 is TGTGCCATCAGTGTAGAACAGGGCGGTCAGCCCCAGCATTTT. It encodes CAISVEQGGQPQHF.

The J gene is TRBJ2-5, the V gene TRBV7-2, with D maybe TRBD1 (5 bases). The CDR3 length is 15 residues. Germline V gene lookup returns CDR1 SGHTA and CDR2 FQGNSA. V was shortened by 1 base and J by 8 bases, with 17 bases between the two germline ends. The CDR3 region has the DNA TGTGCCAGCAGCTTAGTAACTGCGGCCCAGGGTACCCAGTACTTC. Its translation is CASSLVTAAQGTQYF.

The V call is TRBV12-3 or TRBV12-4, the J call TRBJ1-5; 8 nucleotides match TRBD1. V trimming: 5 bases; J trimming: 2 bases; junction bases outside the gene matches: 8. The CDR3 is made up of 16 amino acids. The CDR3 spells CASSPPPGQGNQPQHF. The DNA of the CDR3 is TGTGCCAGCAGTCCCCCCCCGGGACAGGGCAATCAGCCCCAGCATTTT.

The V and J genes are TRBV27 and TRBJ1-2; D ambiguous. This CDR3 region has 15 residues. V was cut by 1 base and J by 6 bases, with 15 bases left in between. CDR1 is MNHEY and CDR2 is SMNVEV in the germline V gene (reference sequence). In DNA form, the CDR3 reads TGTGCCAGCAGTTTATTCCCCTCACCTGGGGATGGCTACACCTTC. Its protein product is CASSLFPSPGDGYTF.

The rearrangement joins TRBV19 to TRBJ2-7; TRBD2 is a possible D gene (6 bases). V shed 8 bases and J shed 1 base, with 12 bases lying between them. The CDR3 runs 13 residues. Germline V CDR1 and CDR2: LNHDA, SQIVND (reference sequence). CDR3 DNA: TGTGCCAGTGGCCGGGGGAAGTCCTACGAGCAGTACTTC. It codes for CASGRGKSYEQYF.

This clonotype appeared a few times. The chain links TRBV2 to TRBJ2-1, with D hard to call. The CDR3 consists of 13 residues. V dropped 7 bases and J dropped 4 bases, with 11 bases sitting between them. Germline V CDR1 and CDR2: SNHLY, FYNNEI. CDR3 amino acids: CASTKVPYNEQFF. Here the CDR3 DNA reads TGTGCCAGCACGAAAGTACCGTACAATGAGCAGTTCTTC. The whole variable domain, filled in from reference TRBV2 and TRBJ2-1, reads EPEVTQTPSHQVTQMGQEVILRCVPISNHLYFYWYRQILGQKVEFLVSFYNNEISEKSEIFDDQFSVERPDGSNFTLKIRSTKLEDSAMYFCASTKVPYNEQFFGPGTRLTVL.

This clonotype was counted only a few times. V and J are TRBV6-5 and TRBJ2-7, with D unresolved. V gave up 0 bases and J gave up 7 bases, with 13 bases separating them. Germline CDR1 and CDR2: MNHEY and SVGAGI. This CDR3 has 14 residues. Here the CDR3 reads CASSYSKAWVEQYF. As DNA, the CDR3 is TGTGCCAGCAGTTACTCGAAAGCTTGGGTTGAGCAGTACTTC.

This chain links TRBV12-3 or TRBV12-4 with TRBJ2-3; D is perhaps TRBD1 or TRBD2 (5 bases each). Trimming removed 6 bases from V and 4 bases from J, with 20 bases in between. The length of the CDR3 is 16 residues. For the CDR3, the DNA is TGTGCCAGCAGCCTCGACGGGGCTAGCAGTGCAGATACGCAGTATTTT. It is translated as CASSLDGASSADTQYF.

This clonotype occurred a few times. The CDR3 DNA reads as TGCAGTGCTAGAGCGGCAAAAGGGCACTCCGAGCAGTACTTC. This sequence encodes CSARAAKGHSEQYF. This sequence joins TRBV20-1 and TRBJ2-7; unclear D gene. The germline gives CDR1 DFQATT, CDR2 SNEGSKA (reference sequence). The CDR3 spans 14 residues. Trimming removed 1 base at V and 6 bases at J, with 16 bases between.

In this sample, this clonotype turned up a few times. The chain has TRBV25-1 and TRBJ2-7; TRBD2 aligns across 8 bases. The V gene's germline CDR1 is MGHDK and CDR2 SYGVNS. Germline trimming cut 8 bases from V and 5 bases from J; bases unmatched to any gene: 11. The CDR3 runs 14 residues. The chain's CDR3 is CASLAGNLPDEQYF. The CDR3 DNA is TGTGCCAGCTTAGCGGGAAACCTTCCCGACGAGCAGTACTTC.

The gene calls are TRBV5-5 and TRBJ1-5; D unresolved. Per the germline V gene, CDR1 is SGHKS and CDR2 is YYEKEE (reference sequence). V was shortened by 0 bases and J by 5 bases, with 9 bases between the two germline ends. This CDR3 has 14 amino acids. CDR3 in amino acids: CASSLDWGYQPQHF. CDR3 in DNA: TGTGCCAGCAGCTTGGATTGGGGATATCAGCCCCAGCATTTT.

This clonotype was counted between two and nine times. The chain carries TRBV2 and TRBJ1-4; D is ambiguous. The CDR3 length is 14 residues. CDR1 SNHLY and CDR2 FYNNEI come from the germline V gene. The V gene lost 8 bases and the J gene lost 4 bases, with 14 bases spanning the gap. This CDR3 reads CASRVGGSNEKLFF. The CDR3 nucleotides read TGTGCCAGCCGAGTGGGAGGGAGTAATGAAAAACTGTTTTTT. Combining the CDR3 with reference TRBV2 and TRBJ1-4 gives the whole variable domain EPEVTQTPSHQVTQMGQEVILRCVPISNHLYFYWYRQILGQKVEFLVSFYNNEISEKSEIFDDQFSVERPDGSNFTLKIRSTKLEDSAMYFCASRVGGSNEKLFFGSGTQLSVL.

A few counts support this clonotype. The chain carries TRBV6-2 or TRBV6-3 and TRBJ2-7, with D possibly being TRBD1 (5 bases). Germline lookup yields CDR1 MNHEY and CDR2 SVGEGT. V lost 3 bases and J 2 bases, leaving 11 bases between the germline ends. The CDR3 consists of 14 residues. The CDR3 loop reads CASSYTGGPYEQYF. The CDR3 DNA follows: TGTGCCAGCAGTTATACAGGCGGACCCTACGAGCAGTACTTC.

The chain has TRBV5-1 and TRBJ2-1, with TRBD2 identical over 13 bases. From germline, CDR1 is SGHRS and CDR2 YFSETQ. CDR3 length equals 15 residues. Trimming took 4 bases from V and 8 from J; bases not matched to a gene: 6. In nucleotides, the CDR3 is TGCGCCAGCAGCAAACTAGCGGGGGGGCCGGATGAGCAGTTCTTC. It yields the protein CASSKLAGGPDEQFF.

This chain links TRBV11-2 with TRBJ2-3; D uncertain. The V gene's germline CDR1 is SGHAT and CDR2 FQNNGV. V was cut by 5 bases and J by 7 bases, with 4 bases left in between. This CDR3 region has 10 residues. The chain's CDR3 is CASSRNTQYF. CDR3 nucleotides: TGTGCCAGCAGCCGAAATACGCAGTATTTT. Based on the CDR3 plus reference TRBV11-2 and TRBJ2-3, the full variable domain is EAGVAQSPRYKIIEKRQSVAFWCNPISGHATLYWYQQILGQGPKLLIQFQNNGVVDDSQLPKDRFSAERLKGVDSTLKIQPAKLEDSAVYLCASSRNTQYFGPGTRLTVL.

The chain joins TRBV15 to TRBJ1-2; 7 nucleotides match TRBD1. This CDR3 region has 16 residues. CDR1 and CDR2 (germline): LNHNV, YYDKDF (reference sequence). J was trimmed by 2 bases and V by 3 bases; bases with no gene match: 9. CDR3 region: CATSSRRDSPNYGYTF. The CDR3 bases are TGTGCCACCAGCAGTCGTCGGGACAGTCCCAACTATGGCTACACCTTC.

The V call is TRBV20-1, the J call TRBJ1-2; 7 positions match TRBD1. Germline-derived CDR1 and CDR2 are DFQATT and SNEGSKA (reference sequence). The CDR3 runs 12 residues. V lost 6 bases to trimming and J lost 3 bases; unmatched junction nucleotides: 4. This CDR3 is CSAHRGDYGYTF. The DNA for the CDR3 is TGCAGTGCGCACAGGGGAGACTATGGCTACACCTTC.

This chain connects TRBV12-3 or TRBV12-4 to TRBJ2-1, with D possibly being TRBD1 (6 bases). This CDR3 is built from 16 residues. The ends were cut back, 5 bases at V and 4 bases at J, with 18 bases in the middle. The CDR3 DNA follows: TGTGCCAGCAGTCTGGACAGTTATGGCCCATACAATGAGCAGTTCTTC. It encodes CASSLDSYGPYNEQFF.

This clonotype was counted only a few times. V is TRBV29-1 and J is TRBJ2-1; TRBD1 might be the D (5 bases). Germline V gives CDR1 SQVTM, CDR2 ANQGSEA. The CDR3 is 14 residues long. The ends were cut back, 2 bases at V and 9 bases at J, with 17 bases in the middle. This CDR3 reads CSVEYRNQGSEQFF. CDR3 nucleotides: TGCAGCGTTGAATATCGTAATCAGGGAAGTGAGCAGTTCTTC.